This T cell receptor beta chain was sequenced for a study of beta chain features in type 1 diabetes. As concerns this clone: The antigen is unknown.

Study-level results: Lower insertion and higher deletion counts appeared at VDJ junctions in type 1 diabetes patients. Shorter templates might be favored by PCR, equally in patients and controls.

All of the isolated RNA was reverse transcribed, so expressed TCRB transcripts were sequenced. Assay used: immunoSEQ multiplex PCR; TCRdb lists only in-frame clones, some missing. The sample yields 450,000 or so clones, over 9.5% seen once. From germline, CDR1 is LGHNA and CDR2 YNFKEQ. Trimming at V came to 4 bases and at J to 7 bases, leaving 4 bases not matched to a gene. This CDR3 comprises 15 residues. The chain links TRBV4-2 to TRBJ2-1; 13 bases match TRBD2. The TCR originated in a woman aged 18-29 years in good health. Material: naive CD4+ T cells from blood. CDR3 DNA sequence: TGTGCCAGCAGCCTGAGGACTAGCGGGAGTAATGAGCAGTTCTTC. Protein product: CASSLRTSGSNEQFF.